This TCR beta chain is from a study of blood T cells in healthy people across ages. There are 13 residues in the CDR3. Germline loops: CDR1 DFQATT, CDR2 SNEGSKA (reference sequence). Combining a sample-barcoded 5' primer with a J-beta primer mix, a second PCR ran for about 6 to 12 cycles. All samples yielded 2.5 million or more CDR3-containing paired-end reads. One entry per CDR3 protein results from TCRdb running MiXCR on the 5' RACE reads. The top ten clones hold 7.9% of a sample with some 1.4 million distinct CDR3 sequences, 35% to 45% of them seen once. This receptor was obtained from a young woman in good health. Sequencing used blood. This chain joins TRBV20-1 and TRBJ1-3, with D unclear. In nucleotides, the CDR3 is TGCAGCAGCCCCGGCAGCTCTGGAAACACCATATATTTT. Protein: CSSPGSSGNTIYF.